These T cell receptor beta chains were read from a single sample in a study of T cell responses to AZD1222 COVID-19 vaccine. TCRdb keeps only in-frame clones here, not all; method: immunoSEQ multiplex PCR. The sample holds roughly 130,000 clones, approximately 85% seen once. The material was peripheral blood, obtained on day 0 of AZD1222 vaccination. The receptors stem from an adult in good health. The CDR3 runs from the conserved cysteine through the conserved F or W. Each record gives: V gene, J gene, clone size, D gene, CDR3 protein, CDR3 DNA. A D gene is named only where the DNA matches it firmly. Clone size, where shown, is once, few, many, or a class for clones that have expanded.

>TRBV27|TRBJ2-1|NA|NA
CASSSRVLNEQFF
TGTGCCAGCAGTTCCAGGGTATTGAATGAGCAGTTCTTC
>TRBV9|TRBJ2-1|NA|NA
CASSDGQWSSYNEQFF
TGTGCCAGCAGCGACGGACAGTGGAGCTCCTACAATGAGCAGTTCTTC
>TRBV28|TRBJ2-7|NA|NA
CASSGLAEGTYEQYF
TGTGCCAGCAGTGGGTTAGCGGAGGGAACCTACGAGCAGTACTTC
>TRBV4-1|TRBJ1-1|few|NA
CASSVTQVHTEAFF
TGCGCCAGCAGCGTAACGCAGGTGCACACTGAAGCTTTCTTT
>TRBV4-2|TRBJ1-2|few|NA
CASSQAGYESGYTF
TGTGCCAGCAGCCAAGCGGGGTACGAGAGTGGCTACACCTTC
>TRBV27|TRBJ1-2|NA|NA
CASSPGGRGSNYGYTF
TGTGCCAGCAGCCCCGGGGGCAGGGGCTCTAACTATGGCTACACCTTC
>TRBV11-3|TRBJ1-6|NA|NA
CASSPRNSPLHF
TGTGCCAGCAGCCCCCGAAATTCACCCCTCCACTTT
>TRBV7-3|TRBJ1-1|NA|TRBD1
CASSSLDRVSTEAFF
TGTGCCAGCAGCTCACTGGACAGGGTGAGCACTGAAGCTTTCTTT
>TRBV6-5|TRBJ2-3|NA|NA
CASRGGGTDTQYF
TGTGCCAGCCGAGGAGGGGGTACAGATACGCAGTATTTT
>TRBV2|TRBJ1-1|NA|NA
CASSQVMNTEAFF
TGTGCCAGCTCACAGGTTATGAACACTGAAGCTTTCTTT
>TRBV3-1/TRBV3-2|TRBJ2-7|NA|TRBD2
CASSQGLAREQYF
TGTGCCAGCAGCCAGGGACTAGCGCGTGAGCAGTACTTC
>TRBV6-5|TRBJ2-7|NA|NA
CASGRTAGEQYF
TGTGCCAGCGGCCGGACCGCAGGGGAGCAGTACTTC
>TRBV9|TRBJ1-1|NA|NA
CASSGGAISPLNTEAFF
TGTGCCAGCAGCGGGGGCGCAATCAGCCCCCTGAACACTGAAGCTTTCTTT
>TRBV25-1|TRBJ2-3|few|TRBD2
CASSEYRTSGMTDTQYF
TGTGCCAGCAGTGAATATCGGACTAGCGGTATGACAGATACGCAGTATTTT
>TRBV9|TRBJ2-1|NA|NA
CASSLGLSNEQFF
TGTGCCAGCAGCCTCGGACTATCCAATGAGCAGTTCTTC
>TRBV29-1|TRBJ1-1|NA|NA
CSVVSAHTEAFF
TGCAGCGTTGTATCTGCCCACACTGAAGCTTTCTTT
>TRBV11-1|TRBJ2-4|NA|NA
CASSYGQGIQYF
TGTGCCAGCAGCTACGGGCAAGGCATTCAGTACTTC
>TRBV29-1|TRBJ1-1|NA|NA
CSGTTFGKTEAFF
TGCAGCGGTACGACATTCGGTAAGACTGAAGCTTTCTTT
>TRBV7-2|TRBJ2-2|NA|NA
CASSLGDWGELFF
TGTGCCAGCAGCTTAGGGGACTGGGGGGAGCTGTTTTTT
>TRBV5-6|TRBJ2-7|NA|TRBD2
CASSDPLAGEGYEQYF
TGTGCCAGCAGCGATCCCCTAGCGGGAGAGGGTTACGAGCAGTACTTC
>TRBV30|TRBJ1-2|NA|NA
CAWTPGGTGSYTF
TGTGCCTGGACTCCGGGTGGGACGGGGAGCTACACCTTC
>TRBV10-3|TRBJ1-6|NA|NA
CAISESGPSRSPLHF
TGTGCCATCAGTGAGTCGGGCCCCAGTCGCTCACCCCTCCACTTT
>TRBV25-1|TRBJ1-6|NA|NA
CASSEWVGSPLHF
TGTGCCAGCAGTGAATGGGTTGGATCACCCCTCCACTTT
>TRBV6-5|TRBJ1-2|few|TRBD1
CASKSGGGGYGYTF
TGTGCCAGCAAATCAGGGGGCGGAGGCTATGGCTACACCTTC
>TRBV14|TRBJ1-1|NA|NA
CASSQDGGGRRAFF
TGTGCCAGCAGCCAAGATGGAGGAGGTCGTAGGGCTTTCTTT
>TRBV7-3|TRBJ1-6|NA|NA
CASSLDPGINSPLHF
TGTGCCAGCAGCTTAGACCCCGGTATTAATTCACCCCTCCACTTT
>TRBV29-1|TRBJ1-1|NA|TRBD1
CSVFRTGNTEAFF
TGCAGCGTCTTTAGGACAGGGAACACTGAAGCTTTCTTT
>TRBV19|TRBJ1-5|NA|TRBD1
CATRTGVYQPQHF
TGTGCCACCAGGACAGGGGTGTATCAGCCCCAGCATTTT
>TRBV10-2|TRBJ2-2|NA|NA
CASRTLNRGGNTGELFF
TGCGCCAGCAGGACCCTCAACAGGGGGGGGAACACCGGGGAGCTGTTTTTT
>TRBV7-8|TRBJ2-7|NA|TRBD1
CASSQGTGISYEQYF
TGTGCCAGCAGCCAAGGGACAGGAATATCCTACGAGCAGTACTTC
>TRBV7-9|TRBJ1-4|NA|NA
CASSPEATGEKLFF
TGTGCCAGCAGCCCAGAGGCCACTGGTGAAAAACTGTTTTTT
>TRBV3-1/TRBV3-2|TRBJ1-3|NA|NA
CASSQVFRGSGNTIYF
TGTGCCAGCAGCCAAGTCTTTCGGGGTTCTGGAAACACCATATATTTT
>TRBV24-1|TRBJ2-7|NA|NA
CAISTYSYEQYF
TGTGCCATCTCGACTTACTCCTACGAGCAGTACTTC
>TRBV11-3|TRBJ2-3|NA|TRBD2
CASSLIWELADTDTQYF
TGTGCCAGCAGCTTAATTTGGGAACTAGCGGACACAGATACGCAGTATTTT
>TRBV6-5|TRBJ2-7|NA|TRBD2
CASSYAGVAYEQYF
TGTGCCAGCAGTTACGCGGGAGTCGCTTACGAGCAGTACTTC
>TRBV4-1|TRBJ1-2|NA|TRBD1
CASSPGPGQQLNYGYTF
TGCGCCAGCAGCCCGGGTCCGGGACAGCAGTTAAACTATGGCTACACCTTC
>TRBV19|TRBJ2-7|NA|NA
CASSIKHYEQYF
TGTGCCAGTAGTATAAAACACTACGAGCAGTACTTC
>TRBV7-3|TRBJ2-1|NA|TRBD1
CASSYDRGAYNEQFF
TGTGCCAGCAGCTACGACAGGGGGGCCTACAATGAGCAGTTCTTC